A selection of T cell receptor beta chains follows, all from one sample in a study of T-cell memory formation after mild COVID-19. TCRdb itself ran the 5' RACE reads through MiXCR, one entry per CDR3 protein. The sample holds about 210,000 distinct CDR3 sequences, approximately 30% seen once. The sequenced sample was PBMCs or a T cell subset sorted from them (not recorded which). The receptors stem from an adult woman who had mild COVID-19 (a few samples of this study predate the infection). Cell type and time point are not known. Each CDR3 is given with its conserved first and last residue. The D gene is left open where the match is weak. The size field is filled for only some rows; it gives once, few, many or a size class.

V: TRBV3-1
D: .
J: TRBJ2-5
size: few
CDR3: CASSQERETQYF
DNA: TGTGCCAGCAGCCAAGAAAGGGAGACCCAGTACTTC

V: TRBV24-1
D: .
J: TRBJ1-5
size: few
CDR3: CATSDSGAGQSNQPQHF
DNA: TGTGCCACCAGTGACTCAGGGGCGGGTCAGAGCAATCAGCCCCAGCATTTT

V: TRBV6-2/TRBV6-3
D: TRBD1
J: TRBJ1-1
size: .
CDR3: CASSPADRGMTEAFF
DNA: TGTGCCAGCAGTCCCGCCGACAGGGGGATGACTGAAGCTTTCTTT

V: TRBV5-1
D: .
J: TRBJ2-1
size: few
CDR3: CASTPTSGGSSNEQFF
DNA: TGCGCCAGCACCCCTACCTCTGGGGGCAGTTCGAATGAGCAGTTCTTC

V: TRBV29-1
D: .
J: TRBJ1-5
size: .
CDR3: CSVPRNSNQPQHF
DNA: TGCAGCGTTCCGAGGAATAGCAATCAGCCCCAGCATTTT

V: TRBV11-2
D: TRBD2
J: TRBJ2-7
size: few
CDR3: CASSLGPGLAGIYEQYF
DNA: TGTGCCAGCAGCTTAGGGCCGGGACTAGCGGGGATCTACGAGCAGTACTTC

V: TRBV18
D: .
J: TRBJ1-1
size: few
CDR3: CASSPRTTNTEAFF
DNA: TGTGCCAGCTCACCTAGGACAACGAACACTGAAGCTTTCTTT

V: TRBV5-6
D: .
J: TRBJ2-3
size: .
CDR3: CASSLEQGWGQPDTQYF
DNA: TGTGCCAGCAGCTTAGAACAGGGATGGGGCCAGCCAGATACGCAGTATTTT

V: TRBV19
D: .
J: TRBJ1-5
size: .
CDR3: CASLGMYSNQPQHF
DNA: TGTGCCAGCTTAGGGATGTATAGCAATCAGCCCCAGCATTTT

V: TRBV5-1
D: .
J: TRBJ2-3
size: .
CDR3: CASSLGPSRTDTQYF
DNA: TGCGCCAGCAGCTTGGGTCCAAGCCGCACAGATACGCAGTATTTT

V: TRBV5-5
D: .
J: TRBJ1-6
size: few
CDR3: CASSLVQGYNSPLHF
DNA: TGTGCCAGCAGCTTGGTGCAGGGCTATAATTCACCCCTCCACTTT

V: TRBV29-1
D: .
J: TRBJ1-5
size: once
CDR3: CSVLGFPNGPQHF
DNA: TGCAGCGTTCTGGGTTTCCCTAACGGGCCCCAGCATTTT

V: TRBV12-3/TRBV12-4
D: .
J: TRBJ2-1
size: .
CDR3: CASHAGGSTYNEQFF
DNA: TGTGCCAGCCATGCTGGGGGCTCAACCTACAATGAGCAGTTCTTC

V: TRBV13
D: .
J: TRBJ2-6
size: .
CDR3: CASSSGRFSGANVLTF
DNA: TGTGCCAGCAGCTCAGGACGGTTCTCTGGGGCCAACGTCCTGACTTTC

V: TRBV5-6
D: .
J: TRBJ2-7
size: few
CDR3: CASSGQGKSLGLWDF
DNA: TGTGCCAGCAGCGGCCAGGGAAAGTCTCTTGGGCTTTGGGATTTC